This TCR beta chain originates from a study of T cell responses to AZD1222 COVID-19 vaccine. The V end lost 0 bases, the J end lost 4 bases, and 2 bases lay between the germline ends. The CDR3 totals 11 residues. CDR1 is SGDLS and CDR2 is YYNGEE in the germline V gene. As for this clone: The antigen is unknown. Additional DNA sequences in this sample encode the identical CDR3.

Study-level findings and limits: Researchers took repertoire samples only after the peak T cell response had come.

Assay: immunoSEQ multiplex PCR; the TCRdb copy retains only in-frame clones and omits some. The sample comprises approximately 150,000 clones, more than 70% of which are singletons, and about 3% rests with the top ten. This receptor was obtained from an adult in good health. The chain uses TRBV9 and TRBJ2-7, with D uncertain. Here the sequenced sample was peripheral blood, taken on day 0 of AZD1222 vaccination. Here the CDR3 reads CASSVGYEQYF. The CDR3 nucleotides read TGTGCCAGCAGCGTAGGTTACGAGCAGTACTTC.